These 26 T cell receptor beta chains came from one sample sequenced in a study of blood T cell repertoires in COVID-19. Here immunoSEQ multiplex PCR was the method, and the copy in TCRdb shows in-frame clones only, minus some. The sample has about 330,000 clones, approximately 88% seen once. Sequenced sample: PBMCs or T cells enriched from blood (not recorded which). These receptors were collected from a man aged 25-40 years who had recovered from COVID-19.

The V and J genes are TRBV9 and TRBJ2-5, with 11 bases matching TRBD2. Looked up from germline, CDR1 is SGDLS and CDR2 is YYNGEE. V was clipped by 4 bases and J by 4 bases; unmatched bases: 3. The length of the CDR3 is 14 residues. As DNA, the CDR3 is TGTGCCAGCAGCCCTCTAGCGGGGGGAGAGACCCAGTACTTC. It translates to CASSPLAGGETQYF.

The chain recombines TRBV5-4 with TRBJ2-2, with D tentatively TRBD2 (7 bases). This CDR3 contains 15 residues. The V end lost 4 bases, the J end lost 7 bases, and 17 bases lay between the germline ends. Germline V lookup: CDR1 SGHNT, CDR2 YYREEE (reference sequence). The CDR3 nucleotides read TGTGCCAGCAGCCCGGGAAACAGGGAGGGCGGGGAGCTGTTTTTT. It specifies CASSPGNREGGELFF.

In nucleotides, the CDR3 is TGCGCCAGCAGCCAGGACAGTGTTCAGTACTTC. Translating gives CASSQDSVQYF. The V call is TRBV5-1, the J call TRBJ2-4; D might be TRBD1 (6 bases). From germline, CDR1 is SGHRS and CDR2 YFSETQ. This CDR3 region has 11 residues. The V and J ends lost 4 bases and 11 bases respectively, with 10 bases between them.

In the case of this clone: Other DNA sequences within the sample encode an identical CDR3. The chain uses TRBV18 and TRBJ2-7; 10 nucleotides agree with TRBD1. Unmatched junction bases numbered 1, after V lost 3 bases and J lost 2 bases. Germline CDR1 reads KGHSH; CDR2 reads LQKENI. CDR3 length: 14 amino acids. DNA of the CDR3: TGTGCCAGCTCACCCGGGACAGGGGCCTACGAGCAGTACTTC. Residues: CASSPGTGAYEQYF.

This rearrangement joins TRBV28 to TRBJ2-2; TRBD2 might be the D (7 bases). The V gene's germline CDR1 is MDHEN and CDR2 SYDVKM. Trimming removed 8 bases at V and 5 bases at J, with 15 bases between. The length of the CDR3 is 14 residues. CDR3: CASLGGGETGELFF. CDR3 nucleotide sequence: TGTGCCAGCCTCGGCGGGGGCGAGACCGGGGAGCTGTTTTTT.

The CDR3 sequence is CASSTGTGGSNQPQHF. CDR3 DNA: TGTGCCAGCAGTACCGGGACAGGGGGAAGCAATCAGCCCCAGCATTTT. This sequence joins TRBV2 and TRBJ1-5; 11 nucleotides match TRBD1. After removal of 5 bases from V and 1 base from J, the junction contained 4 bases not matched to a gene. Germline V lookup: CDR1 SNHLY, CDR2 FYNNEI. CDR3 size: 16 residues.

The chain carries TRBV11-3 and TRBJ2-7; 8 bases map to TRBD2. With 3 bases clipped from V and 3 bases from J, the junction kept 4 bases outside the gene matches. Looked up from germline, CDR1 is SGHNT and CDR2 is YENEEA. The CDR3 extends over 14 amino acids. Here the CDR3 DNA reads TGTGCCAGCAGCTTTAGCGGGACTAACTACGAGCAGTACTTC. It codes for CASSFSGTNYEQYF.

J is TRBJ1-4 and V is TRBV3-1 (or the pseudogene TRBV3-2); D is unresolved. This CDR3 is built from 18 residues. The V and J ends lost 0 bases and 0 bases respectively, with 14 bases between them. The germline V gene encodes CDR1 LGHDT and CDR2 YNNKEL (reference sequence). CDR3 DNA: TGTGCCAGCAGCCAAGACCCCCTGACACTAGCAACTAATGAAAAACTGTTTTTT. This encodes CASSQDPLTLATNEKLFF.

This chain joins TRBV24-1 and TRBJ2-1; 10 nucleotides line up with TRBD1. The CDR3 sequence is 16 residues long. Germline values: CDR1 KGHDR, CDR2 SFDVKD. Germline trimming cut 4 bases from V and 7 bases from J; bases unmatched to any gene: 9. CDR3 nucleotides: TGTGCCACCAGTGAGTCCGGGACAGGGGAGCGGAATGAGCAGTTCTTC. Encoded protein: CATSESGTGERNEQFF.

This clone was observed once. This sample includes further DNA sequences coding for the same CDR3. V usage is TRBV2 and J usage is TRBJ1-1, with a possible D match to TRBD1 (6 bases). Per germline, CDR1 SNHLY and CDR2 FYNNEI. This CDR3 is built from 13 residues. Trimming left V 4 bases short and J 1 base short, with 7 bases between. The CDR3 DNA is TGTGCCAGCAGTGCACAGGGGAACACTGAAGCTTTCTTT. This translates into CASSAQGNTEAFF.

The chain is built from TRBV11-2 and TRBJ1-4, with no clear D. The CDR3 runs 12 residues. V lost 8 bases and J lost 7, with 11 bases in between. In germline, CDR1 is SGHAT, CDR2 FQNNGV. The CDR3 protein is CASRESGEKLFF. As DNA, the CDR3 is TGTGCCAGCCGGGAATCCGGTGAAAAACTGTTTTTT.

The gene calls are TRBV6-5 and TRBJ2-7; 7 bases line up with TRBD1. V lost 8 bases to trimming and J lost 4 bases; unmatched junction nucleotides: 5. This CDR3 is 12 amino acids long. Germline V CDR1 and CDR2: MNHEY, SVGAGI. In DNA, the CDR3 is TGTGCCAGCCAGGGGGAATGGTACGAGCAGTACTTC. Translation: CASQGEWYEQYF.

This chain connects TRBV24-1 to TRBJ2-1, with TRBD1 matching over 11 bases. CDR3 size: 16 residues. Trimming removed 3 bases from V and 8 bases from J; junction bases left unmatched: 8. Germline V gives CDR1 KGHDR, CDR2 SFDVKD. The CDR3 DNA follows: TGTGCCACCAGTGATCCCGGACAGGGGGCCGGCGATGAGCAGTTCTTC. This encodes CATSDPGQGAGDEQFF.

The DNA for the CDR3 is TGTGCCAGCAGCGTAGGCGGGGGGGGTGGAAACACCATATATTTT. This translates into CASSVGGGGGNTIYF. V is TRBV9 and J is TRBJ1-3; D possibly corresponds to TRBD1 (5 bases). The CDR3 spans 15 residues. Deletions cut 0 bases from V and 3 bases from J, with 10 bases between. Looked up from germline, CDR1 is SGDLS and CDR2 is YYNGEE.

The gene calls are TRBV6-5 and TRBJ1-2; a possible D gene is TRBD1 (5 bases). Germline-derived CDR1 and CDR2 are MNHEY and SVGAGI. The CDR3 is 11 amino acids. V dropped 6 bases and J dropped 7 bases, with 9 bases sitting between them. The CDR3 reads CASRGEGGYTF. The CDR3 nucleotides are TGTGCCAGCAGGGGGGAGGGTGGCTACACCTTC.

CDR3 sequence reads: CASSFGKRALHF. Here the CDR3 DNA reads TGTGCCAGCAGTTTCGGTAAACGGGCCCTCCACTTT. The gene calls are TRBV28 and TRBJ1-6; no definite D call. V was cut by 3 bases and J by 14 bases, with 11 bases left in between. CDR3 size: 12 residues. Germline V gene data show CDR1 as MDHEN and CDR2 as SYDVKM.

CDR3 in amino acids: CASSLSGLNQETQYF. The DNA for the CDR3 is TGTGCCAGCAGTTTATCCGGTTTAAATCAAGAGACCCAGTACTTC. V gene TRBV28 combines with J gene TRBJ2-5; unclear D gene. The V and J ends lost 1 base and 2 bases respectively, with 11 bases between them. Germline CDR1 and CDR2: MDHEN and SYDVKM. The CDR3 is 15 amino acids.

This clone was seen just once. DNA for the CDR3: TGTGCCAGCAGCCGCGGCAGGGGGCCATTCAATGAGCAGTTCTTC. Translation: CASSRGRGPFNEQFF. V gene TRBV14 combines with J gene TRBJ2-1; TRBD1 matches 8 bases. CDR1 and CDR2 from the germline V gene are SGHDN and FVKESK. The CDR3 runs 15 residues. V lost 4 bases and J lost 6; bases outside the gene matches: 8.

DNA of the CDR3: TGTGCCTGGAGTGTTCCGGACAGGGTTAATTCACCCCTCCACTTT. Its protein is CAWSVPDRVNSPLHF. The chain is built from TRBV30 and TRBJ1-6, with TRBD1 identical over 8 bases. In germline, CDR1 is GTSNPN, CDR2 SVGIG (reference sequence). This CDR3 is built from 15 residues. J lost 6 bases, V lost 0 bases, and 4 bases had no gene match.

The gene calls are TRBV29-1 and TRBJ1-1; maybe TRBD1 (5 bases). There are 12 residues in the CDR3. CDR1 is SQVTM, CDR2 ANQGSEA, per germline. V lost 4 bases, J lost 3 bases, and 9 bases lay in between. The chain's CDR3 is CSVAGDYTEAFF. The CDR3 DNA reads as TGCAGCGTTGCCGGGGACTACACTGAAGCTTTCTTT.

The chain recombines TRBV5-4 with TRBJ1-6, with 11 bases fitting TRBD1. Germline CDR1 and CDR2: SGHNT and YYREEE (reference sequence). This CDR3 spans 14 amino acids. Trimming took 4 bases from V and 9 from J; bases not matched to a gene: 3. CDR3 bases: TGTGCCAGCAGCACCGGGACAGGGGGTTCACCCCTCCACTTT. Amino acids: CASSTGTGGSPLHF.

This chain links TRBV5-1 with TRBJ1-1, with a possible D match to TRBD1 (5 bases). The CDR3 has 15 amino acids. Germline V gene data show CDR1 as SGHRS and CDR2 as YFSETQ. The V and J ends lost 4 bases and 4 bases respectively, with 17 bases between them. In nucleotides, the CDR3 is TGCGCCAGCAGCCCGGGGGACCCTTTGAGCACTGAAGCTTTCTTT. Protein: CASSPGDPLSTEAFF.

The J gene is TRBJ2-3, the V gene TRBV28, with D possibly being TRBD1 (5 bases). Trimming cost V 7 bases and J 2 bases, with 13 bases left between them. Germline CDR1 and CDR2: MDHEN and SYDVKM. This CDR3 has 14 residues. DNA for the CDR3: TGTGCCAGCACCTTGGGCAGGGACACAGATACGCAGTATTTT. Protein sequence: CASTLGRDTDTQYF.

This rearrangement joins TRBV11-2 to TRBJ1-6; 7 bases map to TRBD1. The CDR3 consists of 14 residues. Germline loops: CDR1 SGHAT, CDR2 FQNNGV. The ends lost 5 bases at V and 6 bases at J; junction bases unmatched: 4. The chain's CDR3 is CASSADRANSPLHF. DNA for the CDR3: TGTGCCAGCAGCGCCGACAGGGCTAATTCACCCCTCCACTTT. Variable domain in full (rest from reference TRBV11-2 and TRBJ1-6): EAGVAQSPRYKIIEKRQSVAFWCNPISGHATLYWYQQILGQGPKLLIQFQNNGVVDDSQLPKDRFSAERLKGVDSTLKIQPAKLEDSAVYLCASSADRANSPLHFGNGTRLTVT.

This clone was counted once. The chain links TRBV5-1 to TRBJ2-2, with 8 bases matching TRBD2. The germline CDR1 and CDR2 sequences are SGHRS and YFSETQ. The V segment lost 3 bases and the J segment 6 bases; nucleotides outside the gene matches: 16. The CDR3 has 18 amino acids. The CDR3: CASSSFGTVAGSPGELFF. The CDR3 DNA follows: TGCGCCAGCAGCTCGTTTGGGACCGTAGCGGGGAGCCCCGGGGAGCTGTTTTTT. Full variable domain (missing parts from reference TRBV5-1 and TRBJ2-2): KAGVTQTPRYLIKTRGQQVTLSCSPISGHRSVSWYQQTPGQGLQFLFEYFSETQRNKGNFPGRFSGRQFSNSRSEMNVSTLELGDSALYLCASSSFGTVAGSPGELFFGEGSRLTVL.

The rearrangement links TRBV5-1 to TRBJ1-1; D is perhaps TRBD1 (6 bases). The CDR3 totals 13 residues. Looked up from germline, CDR1 is SGHRS and CDR2 is YFSETQ. Trimming took off 3 bases at V and 5 bases at J, with 11 bases between the two ends. CDR3: CASSSPGETEAFF. CDR3 sequence (DNA): TGCGCCAGCAGCTCCCCAGGGGAAACTGAAGCTTTCTTT.